A single sample is the source of the 8 T cell receptor beta chains below, sequenced in a study of blood T cell repertoires in COVID-19. Some clones are missing from TCRdb's copy, which holds only in-frame ones; the method was immunoSEQ multiplex PCR. The table lists a few hundred thousand clones, approximately 84% of them singletons. The sample comprised PBMCs or T cells enriched from blood (not recorded which). These receptors were collected from a man aged 25 to 40 who had recovered from COVID-19.

V is TRBV5-8 and J is TRBJ2-1; the D gene is possibly TRBD1 (6 bases). CDR3 length equals 12 residues. Germline-derived CDR1 and CDR2 are SGHTS and YDEGEE. V gave up 3 bases and J gave up 9 bases, with 10 bases separating them. This chain's CDR3 is CASSSKGGEQFF. The CDR3 DNA is TGTGCCAGCAGCTCCAAAGGGGGTGAGCAGTTCTTC. The entire variable domain, with the rest obtained from reference TRBV5-8 and TRBJ2-1, is as follows: EAGVTQSPTHLIKTRGQQATLRCSPISGHTSVYWYQQALGLGLQFLLWYDEGEERNRGNFPPRFSGRQFPNYSSELNVNALELEDSALYLCASSSKGGEQFFGPGTRLTVL.

V is TRBV7-9 and J is TRBJ1-2, with 8 bases aligning to TRBD1. This CDR3 is 17 amino acids long. V lost 0 bases to trimming and J lost 8 bases; unmatched junction nucleotides: 14. Germline CDR1 is SEHNR and CDR2 is FQNEAQ (reference sequence). This CDR3 reads CASSLAGDRTIEEGYTF. The CDR3 DNA reads TGTGCCAGCAGCTTAGCAGGGGACAGGACTATTGAGGAAGGCTACACCTTC.

The chain combines TRBV13 with TRBJ2-2; D perhaps matches TRBD1 (6 bases). The CDR3 length is 17 residues. The V gene's germline CDR1 is PRHDT and CDR2 FYEKMQ (reference sequence). Trimming pared 5 bases from V and 0 bases from J, leaving 16 bases between. The CDR3 protein is CASSPGAGTPNTGELFF. CDR3 nucleotides: TGTGCCAGCAGCCCCGGGGCCGGGACACCGAACACCGGGGAGCTGTTTTTT.

The rearrangement joins TRBV2 to TRBJ1-5, with 9 bases that match TRBD1. Trimming at V came to 7 bases and at J to 0 bases, leaving 4 bases not matched to a gene. Germline V gene sequence: CDR1 SNHLY, CDR2 FYNNEI. The CDR3 is made up of 15 amino acids. CDR3: CASTRQGDSNQPQHF. The CDR3 coding sequence is TGTGCCAGCACTAGACAGGGGGATAGCAATCAGCCCCAGCATTTT.

This clone was counted once. The CDR3 sequence: CASAPRTGNEKLFF. Here the CDR3 DNA reads TGTGCCAGCGCCCCCCGGACAGGCAATGAAAAACTGTTTTTT. This chain joins TRBV28 and TRBJ1-4; TRBD1 agrees at 7 bases. Germline V gene sequence: CDR1 MDHEN, CDR2 SYDVKM. V trimming: 8 bases; J trimming: 5 bases; junction bases outside the gene matches: 8. The CDR3 is 14 amino acids. The variable domain in full, with the rest retrieved from reference TRBV28 and TRBJ1-4, is DVKVTQSSRYLVKRTGEKVFLECVQDMDHENMFWYRQDPGLGLRLIYFSYDVKMKEKGDIPEGYSVSREKKERFSLILESASTNQTSMYLCASAPRTGNEKLFFGSGTQLSVL.

V and J are TRBV6-1 and TRBJ2-7; 12 bases fit TRBD1. The CDR3 spans 16 residues. In germline, CDR1 is MNHNS, CDR2 SASEGT. V dropped 4 bases and J dropped 5; count of bases not matched to a gene: 9. The CDR3 nucleotides read TGTGCCAGCAGTGGGAAAACCGGGACAGGGGGCAACGAGCAGTACTTC. Residues: CASSGKTGTGGNEQYF.

The chain has TRBV7-2 and TRBJ2-5; 8 bases line up with TRBD1. The CDR3 spans 14 residues. CDR1 is SGHTA and CDR2 is FQGNSA in the germline V gene. V dropped 5 bases and J dropped 5; count of bases not matched to a gene: 7. The CDR3 loop reads CASSPTGDRETQYF. The DNA of the CDR3 is TGTGCCAGCAGCCCGACAGGGGACAGGGAGACCCAGTACTTC.

The CDR3 here is CASSLSTSGSYEQYF. The CDR3 DNA reads TGTGCCAGCAGTTTATCGACTAGCGGGAGCTACGAGCAGTACTTC. The rearrangement links TRBV27 to TRBJ2-7; TRBD2 matches at 12 bases. The CDR3 runs 15 residues. From germline, CDR1 is MNHEY and CDR2 SMNVEV (reference sequence). V trimming: 0 bases; J trimming: 3 bases; junction bases outside the gene matches: 0.